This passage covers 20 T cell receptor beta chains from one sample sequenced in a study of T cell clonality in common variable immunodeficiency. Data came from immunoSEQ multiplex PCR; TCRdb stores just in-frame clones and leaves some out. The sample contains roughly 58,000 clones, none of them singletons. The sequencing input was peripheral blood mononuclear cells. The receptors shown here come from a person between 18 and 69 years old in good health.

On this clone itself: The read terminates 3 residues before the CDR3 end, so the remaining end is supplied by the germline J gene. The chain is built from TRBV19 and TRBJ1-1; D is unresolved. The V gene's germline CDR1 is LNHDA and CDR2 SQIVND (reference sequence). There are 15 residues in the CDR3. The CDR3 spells CASSSSGRATYEAFF. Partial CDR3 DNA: TGTGCCAGTAGTAGTAGCGGGAGGGCCACCTACGAG. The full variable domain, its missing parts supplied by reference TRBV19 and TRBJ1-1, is DGGITQSPKYLFRKEGQNVTLSCEQNLNHDAMYWYRQDPGQGLRLIYYSQIVNDFQKGDIAEGYSVSREKKESFPLTVTSAQKNPTAFYLCASSSSGRATYEAFFGQGTRLTVV.

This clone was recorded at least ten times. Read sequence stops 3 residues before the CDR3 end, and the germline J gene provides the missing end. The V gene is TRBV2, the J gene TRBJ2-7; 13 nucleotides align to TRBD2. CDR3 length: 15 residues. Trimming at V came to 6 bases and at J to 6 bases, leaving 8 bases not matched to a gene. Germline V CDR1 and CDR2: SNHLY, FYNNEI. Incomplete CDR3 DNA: TGTGCCAGCAGAGGTGGACTAGCGGGAGTAACCGAG. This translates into CASRGGLAGVTE. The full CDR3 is CASRGGLAGVTEQYF.

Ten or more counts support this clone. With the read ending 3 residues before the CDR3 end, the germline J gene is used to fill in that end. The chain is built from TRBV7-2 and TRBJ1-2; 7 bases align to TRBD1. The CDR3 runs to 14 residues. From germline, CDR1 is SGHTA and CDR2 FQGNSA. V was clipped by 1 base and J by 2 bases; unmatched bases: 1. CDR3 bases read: TGTGCCAGCAGCTTAGGCAGGGGGAACTATGGC. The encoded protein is CASSLGRGNYG. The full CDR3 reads CASSLGRGNYGYTF.

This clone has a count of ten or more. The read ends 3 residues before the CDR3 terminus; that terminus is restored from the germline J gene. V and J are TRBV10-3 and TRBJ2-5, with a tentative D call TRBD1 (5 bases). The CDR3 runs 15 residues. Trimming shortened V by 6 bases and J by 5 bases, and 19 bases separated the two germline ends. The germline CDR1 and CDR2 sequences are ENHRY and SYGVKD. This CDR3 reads CAIRNPSDPGETQYF. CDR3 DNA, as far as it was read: TGTGCCATCAGAAACCCATCGGACCCAGGGGAGACC.

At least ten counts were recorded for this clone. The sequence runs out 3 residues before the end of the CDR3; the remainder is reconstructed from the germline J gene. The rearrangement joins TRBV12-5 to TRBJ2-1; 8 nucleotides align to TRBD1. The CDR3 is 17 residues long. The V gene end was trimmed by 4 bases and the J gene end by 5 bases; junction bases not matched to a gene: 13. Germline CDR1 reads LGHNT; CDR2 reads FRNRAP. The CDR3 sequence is CASGSLRGTGENNEQFF. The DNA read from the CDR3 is TGTGCTAGTGGTTCGCTTCGAGGGACAGGAGAGAACAATGAG. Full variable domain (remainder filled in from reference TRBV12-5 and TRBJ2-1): DARVTQTPRHKVTEMGQEVTMRCQPILGHNTVFWYRQTMMQGLELLAYFRNRAPLDDSGMPKDRFSAEMPDATLATLKIQPSEPRDSAVYFCASGSLRGTGENNEQFFGPGTRLTVL.

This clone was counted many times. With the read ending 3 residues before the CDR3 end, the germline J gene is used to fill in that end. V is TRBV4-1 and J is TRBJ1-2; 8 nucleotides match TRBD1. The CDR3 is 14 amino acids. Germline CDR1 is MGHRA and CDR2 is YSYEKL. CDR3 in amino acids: CASSPTGERGGYTF. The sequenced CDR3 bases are TGCGCCAGCAGCCCGACAGGGGAGAGAGGAGGC.

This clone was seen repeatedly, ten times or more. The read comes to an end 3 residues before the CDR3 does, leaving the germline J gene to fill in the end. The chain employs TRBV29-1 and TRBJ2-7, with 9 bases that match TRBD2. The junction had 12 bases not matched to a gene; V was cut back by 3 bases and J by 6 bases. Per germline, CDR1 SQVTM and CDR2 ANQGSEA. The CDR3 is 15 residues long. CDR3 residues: CSVDLAGLPSGEQYF. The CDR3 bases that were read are TGCAGCGTTGACCTAGCGGGACTGCCCTCCGGCGAG.

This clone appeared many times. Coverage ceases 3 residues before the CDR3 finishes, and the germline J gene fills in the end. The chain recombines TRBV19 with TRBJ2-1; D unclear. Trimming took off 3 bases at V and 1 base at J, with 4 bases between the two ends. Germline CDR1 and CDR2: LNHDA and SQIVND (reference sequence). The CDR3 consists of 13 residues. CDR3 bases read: TGTGCCAGTAGTATTCCTTCCTACAATGAG. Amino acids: CASSIPSYNE. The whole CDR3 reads CASSIPSYNEQFF.

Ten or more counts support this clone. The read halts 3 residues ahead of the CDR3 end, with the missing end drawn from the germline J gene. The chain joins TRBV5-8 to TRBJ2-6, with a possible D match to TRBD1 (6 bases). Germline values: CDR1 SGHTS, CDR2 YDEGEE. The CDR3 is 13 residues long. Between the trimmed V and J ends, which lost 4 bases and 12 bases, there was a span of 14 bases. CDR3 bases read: TGTGCCAGCAGCCGAGGGGGAATTGGCGTC. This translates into CASSRGGIGV. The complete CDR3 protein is CASSRGGIGVLTF.

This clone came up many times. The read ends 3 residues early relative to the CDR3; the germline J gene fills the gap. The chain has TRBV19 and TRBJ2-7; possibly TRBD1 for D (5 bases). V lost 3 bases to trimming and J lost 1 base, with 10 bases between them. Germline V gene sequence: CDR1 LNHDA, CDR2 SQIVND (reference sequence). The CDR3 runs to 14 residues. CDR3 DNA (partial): TGTGCCAGTAGTATCGTTAGGGGATCCTACGAG. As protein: CASSIVRGSYE. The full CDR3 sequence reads CASSIVRGSYEQYF.

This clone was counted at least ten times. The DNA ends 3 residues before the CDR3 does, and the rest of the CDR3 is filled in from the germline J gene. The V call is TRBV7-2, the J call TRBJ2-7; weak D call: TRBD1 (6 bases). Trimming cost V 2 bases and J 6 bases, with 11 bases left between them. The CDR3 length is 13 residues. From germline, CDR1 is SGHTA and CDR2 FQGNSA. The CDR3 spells CASSLTGMGEQYF. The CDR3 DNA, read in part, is TGTGCCAGCAGCTTAACAGGGATGGGCGAG.

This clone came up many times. The CDR3: CSARLAGGGHNEQFF. The part of the CDR3 DNA that was read is TGCAGTGCTAGATTGGCGGGAGGGGGACACAATGAG. The chain links TRBV20-1 to TRBJ2-1, with 9 bases fitting TRBD2. The sequence runs out 3 residues before the end of the CDR3; the remainder is reconstructed from the germline J gene. Germline V lookup: CDR1 DFQATT, CDR2 SNEGSKA (reference sequence). V was clipped by 2 bases and J by 5 bases; unmatched bases: 7. The CDR3 contains 15 residues.

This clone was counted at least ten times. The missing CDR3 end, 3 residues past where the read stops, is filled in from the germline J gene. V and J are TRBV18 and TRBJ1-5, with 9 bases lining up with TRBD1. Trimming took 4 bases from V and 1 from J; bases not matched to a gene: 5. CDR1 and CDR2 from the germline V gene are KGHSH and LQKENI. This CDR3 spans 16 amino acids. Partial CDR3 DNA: TGTGCCAGCTCACGGGAACAGGGGGCAAGCAATCAGCCC. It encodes CASSREQGASNQP. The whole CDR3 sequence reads CASSREQGASNQPQHF.

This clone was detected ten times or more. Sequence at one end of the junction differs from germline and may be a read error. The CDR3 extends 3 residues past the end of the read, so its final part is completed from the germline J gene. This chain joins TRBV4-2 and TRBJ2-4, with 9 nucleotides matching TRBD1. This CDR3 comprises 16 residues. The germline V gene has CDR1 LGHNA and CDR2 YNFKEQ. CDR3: CASSQAGQGAKNIQYF. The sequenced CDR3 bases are TGCGCCAGCAGCCAAGCAGGACAGGGGGCCAAAAACATT.

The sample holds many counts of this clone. The CDR3 loop reads CASSLIGTGGEKLFF. Partial CDR3 DNA: TGTGCCAGCAGTTTAATAGGGACAGGGGGTGAAAAA. The genes are TRBV28 and TRBJ1-4; 11 positions agree with TRBD1. With the read ending 3 residues before the CDR3 end, the germline J gene is used to fill in that end. Germline assignment: CDR1 MDHEN and CDR2 SYDVKM. Trimming took 2 bases from V and 7 from J; bases not matched to a gene: 3. This CDR3 contains 15 residues.

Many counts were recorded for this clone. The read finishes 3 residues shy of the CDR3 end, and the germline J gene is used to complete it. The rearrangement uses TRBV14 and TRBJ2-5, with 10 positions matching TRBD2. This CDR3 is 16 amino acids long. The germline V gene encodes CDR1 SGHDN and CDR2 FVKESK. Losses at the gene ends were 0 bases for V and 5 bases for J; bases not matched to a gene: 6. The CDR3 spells CASSQDVAGGRETQYF. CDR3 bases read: TGTGCCAGCAGCCAAGACGTAGCGGGAGGTAGGGAGACC. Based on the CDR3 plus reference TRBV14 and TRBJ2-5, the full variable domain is EAGVTQFPSHSVIEKGQTVTLRCDPISGHDNLYWYRRVMGKEIKFLLHFVKESKQDESGMPNNRFLAERTGGTYSTLKVQPAELEDSGVYFCASSQDVAGGRETQYFGPGTRLLVL.

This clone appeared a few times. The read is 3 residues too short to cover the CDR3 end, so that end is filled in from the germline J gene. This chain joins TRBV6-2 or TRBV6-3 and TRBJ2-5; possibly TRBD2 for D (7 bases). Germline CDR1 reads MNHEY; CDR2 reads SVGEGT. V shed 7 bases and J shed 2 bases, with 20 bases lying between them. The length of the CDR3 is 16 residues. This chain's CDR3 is CASTKGGVVGQETQYF. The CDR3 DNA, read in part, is TGTGCCAGCACCAAGGGGGGGGTGGTTGGACAAGAGACC.

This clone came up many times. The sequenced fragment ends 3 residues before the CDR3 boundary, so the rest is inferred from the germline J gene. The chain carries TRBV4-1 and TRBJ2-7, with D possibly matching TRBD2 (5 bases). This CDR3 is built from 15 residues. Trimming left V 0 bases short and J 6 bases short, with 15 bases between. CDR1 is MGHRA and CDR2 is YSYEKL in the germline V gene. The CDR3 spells CASSQETGMSGEQYF. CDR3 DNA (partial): TGCGCCAGCAGCCAAGAAACGGGCATGAGCGGCGAG.

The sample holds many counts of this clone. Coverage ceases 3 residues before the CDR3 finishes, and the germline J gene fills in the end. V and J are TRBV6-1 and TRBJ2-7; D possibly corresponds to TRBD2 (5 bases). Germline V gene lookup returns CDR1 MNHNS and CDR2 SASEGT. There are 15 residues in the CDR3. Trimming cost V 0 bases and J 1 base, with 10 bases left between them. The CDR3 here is CASSEAPRASYEQYF. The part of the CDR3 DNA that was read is TGTGCCAGCAGTGAAGCCCCGAGGGCTTCCTACGAG.

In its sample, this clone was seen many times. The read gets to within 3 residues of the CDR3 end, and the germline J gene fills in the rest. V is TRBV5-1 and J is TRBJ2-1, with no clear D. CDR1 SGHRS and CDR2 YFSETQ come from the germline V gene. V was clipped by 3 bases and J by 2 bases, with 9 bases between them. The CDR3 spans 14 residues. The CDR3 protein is CASSSPGPYNEQFF. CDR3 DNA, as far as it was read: TGCGCCAGCAGCTCCCCGGGTCCCTACAATGAG.